The 17 T cell receptor beta chains below come from one sample, sequenced in a study of blood T cell repertoires in COVID-19. Assay: immunoSEQ multiplex PCR; the TCRdb copy retains only in-frame clones and omits some. Found here are fewer than 400,000 clones, 65% to 85% of them singletons; the top ten hold 2.5% to 3.5%. Input material: peripheral blood. The origin of the receptors is a man aged 30-40 years with active or convalescent COVID-19.

The chain is built from TRBV12-3 or TRBV12-4 and TRBJ2-2, with D uncertain. The CDR3 sequence is 13 residues long. Trimming removed 2 bases at V and 6 bases at J, with 7 bases between. This CDR3 is CASSLPLPGELFF. The CDR3 DNA reads TGTGCCAGCAGTTTACCCCTTCCCGGGGAGCTGTTTTTT.

The rearrangement joins TRBV12-5 to TRBJ2-7; 11 bases align to TRBD2. The germline V gene has CDR1 LGHNT and CDR2 FRNRAP. CDR3 size: 15 residues. The ends lost 2 bases at V and 11 bases at J; junction bases unmatched: 11. In DNA form, the CDR3 reads TGTGCTAGTGGTTTGCCTCTATCTCTAGCGGGAGGAGAGTACTTC. Translation gives CASGLPLSLAGGEYF.

The V gene is TRBV19, the J gene TRBJ2-7, with 10 bases lining up with TRBD1. The CDR3 consists of 14 residues. Germline CDR1 is LNHDA and CDR2 is SQIVND (reference sequence). V shed 3 bases and J 5 bases; nucleotides not matched to a gene: 4. CDR3 sequence: CASSIGTGVHEQYF. DNA of the CDR3: TGTGCCAGTAGTATCGGGACAGGGGTCCACGAGCAGTACTTC.

J is TRBJ2-7 and V is TRBV5-1, with unresolved D. The CDR3 runs to 14 residues. Trimming pared 3 bases from V and 1 base from J, leaving 11 bases between. Germline CDR1 SGHRS, CDR2 YFSETQ. The CDR3 bases are TGCGCCAGCAGCTCCACAGCCCGTTCCTACGAGCAGTACTTC. Protein product: CASSSTARSYEQYF.

This clone was seen a few times. The chain has TRBV4-1 and TRBJ2-1; D might be TRBD2 (7 bases). Germline CDR1 reads MGHRA; CDR2 reads YSYEKL. The length of the CDR3 is 14 residues. The ends were cut back, 4 bases at V and 9 bases at J, with 16 bases in the middle. The CDR3 protein is CASSPGGRESEQFF. CDR3 nucleotide sequence: TGCGCCAGCAGCCCCGGGGGGCGGGAGTCTGAGCAGTTCTTC.

V usage is TRBV5-1 and J usage is TRBJ2-7; D perhaps matches TRBD1 (5 bases). This CDR3 spans 12 amino acids. Trimming removed 4 bases at V and 3 bases at J, with 8 bases between. CDR1 and CDR2 (germline): SGHRS, YFSETQ. The CDR3 sequence is CASSGTGYEQYF. CDR3 in DNA: TGCGCCAGCAGCGGTACAGGCTACGAGCAGTACTTC.

This sequence joins TRBV6-6 and TRBJ2-7; 7 bases map to TRBD1. CDR3 length: 14 residues. Germline-derived CDR1 and CDR2 are MNHNY and SVGAGI (reference sequence). V was pared by 2 bases and J by 4 bases, with 5 bases of the junction left unmatched. This CDR3 is CASSYEGASYEQYF. The CDR3 DNA reads TGTGCCAGCAGTTACGAGGGGGCCTCATACGAGCAGTACTTC.

The V gene is TRBV4-3, the J gene TRBJ1-5; 11 nucleotides agree with TRBD1. The germline V gene has CDR1 LGHNA and CDR2 YSLEER. With 4 bases clipped from V and 1 base from J, the junction kept 12 bases outside the gene matches. CDR3 size: 19 residues. The CDR3 region is CASSRTMDRGHTSNQPQHF. DNA of the CDR3: TGCGCCAGCAGCCGAACGATGGACAGGGGGCACACCAGCAATCAGCCCCAGCATTTT.

This chain joins TRBV28 and TRBJ2-7; 7 nucleotides match TRBD2. This CDR3 is built from 13 residues. From germline, CDR1 is MDHEN and CDR2 SYDVKM. The J segment lost 2 bases and the V segment lost 8 bases, leaving 6 bases of the junction unmatched. This CDR3 reads CASLAGRPYEQYF. The CDR3, as DNA: TGTGCCAGCCTCGCCGGGAGGCCCTACGAGCAGTACTTC. The whole variable domain, filled in from reference TRBV28 and TRBJ2-7, reads DVKVTQSSRYLVKRTGEKVFLECVQDMDHENMFWYRQDPGLGLRLIYFSYDVKMKEKGDIPEGYSVSREKKERFSLILESASTNQTSMYLCASLAGRPYEQYFGPGTRLTVT.

The chain has TRBV28 and TRBJ1-3; 12 bases align to TRBD1. This CDR3 has 17 amino acids. Germline V gene data show CDR1 as MDHEN and CDR2 as SYDVKM. The V segment lost 5 bases and the J segment 2 bases; nucleotides outside the gene matches: 7. Here the CDR3 reads CASSPGGQGATGNTIYF. CDR3 sequence (DNA): TGTGCCAGCAGTCCTGGGGGACAGGGGGCCACTGGAAACACCATATATTTT.

The chain couples TRBV5-1 to TRBJ1-1; TRBD1 is a possible D gene (5 bases). Trimming left V 0 bases short and J 5 bases short, with 14 bases between. Germline CDR1 is SGHRS and CDR2 is YFSETQ. The CDR3 contains 15 residues. CDR3 residues: CASSLGAAGATEAFF. In DNA form, the CDR3 reads TGCGCCAGCAGCTTGGGGGCGGCTGGGGCGACTGAAGCTTTCTTT.

J is TRBJ2-7 and V is TRBV6-7; 7 bases are a match to TRBD2. TRBV6-7 is assigned to the ORF class and has an uncertain function. V lost 6 bases to trimming and J lost 4 bases; unmatched junction nucleotides: 12. CDR3 length: 15 amino acids. The CDR3 is CASRPRGRDGYEQYF. For the CDR3, the DNA is TGTGCCAGCAGGCCACGAGGGAGGGATGGTTACGAGCAGTACTTC.

This chain connects TRBV30 to TRBJ2-7; 10 nucleotides line up with TRBD2. V lost 6 bases to trimming and J lost 1 base; unmatched junction nucleotides: 3. Germline CDR1 GTSNPN, CDR2 SVGIG (reference sequence). The CDR3 covers 13 residues. For the CDR3, the DNA is TGTGCCTGTCTAGCGGGAGTTTCCTACGAGCAGTACTTC. This codes for CACLAGVSYEQYF.

V gene TRBV24-1 combines with J gene TRBJ2-2; a possible D gene is TRBD1 (7 bases). V lost 1 base to trimming and J lost 4 bases, with 21 bases between them. The V gene's germline CDR1 is KGHDR and CDR2 SFDVKD. This CDR3 is 19 amino acids long. CDR3 residues: CATSDFGGTEKQRTGELFF. CDR3 DNA sequence: TGTGCCACCAGTGATTTCGGAGGGACAGAAAAGCAACGCACCGGGGAGCTGTTTTTT.

This chain joins TRBV6-5 and TRBJ1-2; 8 bases agree with TRBD1. The germline gives CDR1 MNHEY, CDR2 SVGAGI. The CDR3 is made up of 13 amino acids. With V trimmed by 6 bases and J by 11 bases, 11 bases remained unmatched. The CDR3 bases are TGTGCCAGCAGCCTGGACAGGGACTTACGGTACACCTTC. This gives the protein CASSLDRDLRYTF.

This clone came up a few times. V usage is TRBV6-2 or TRBV6-3 and J usage is TRBJ2-2, with D possibly matching TRBD1 (5 bases). Germline V gene lookup returns CDR1 MNHEY and CDR2 SVGEGT. The CDR3 is made up of 16 amino acids. Trimming cost V 0 bases and J 4 bases, with 12 bases left between them. The CDR3 loop reads CASSYSAGRSTGELFF. In nucleotides, the CDR3 is TGTGCCAGCAGTTACTCGGCAGGGCGTAGCACCGGGGAGCTGTTTTTT.

The gene calls are TRBV19 and TRBJ2-5; 8 bases match TRBD2. The length of the CDR3 is 15 residues. The V gene's germline CDR1 is LNHDA and CDR2 SQIVND (reference sequence). Losses at the gene ends were 5 bases for V and 5 bases for J; bases not matched to a gene: 10. This chain's CDR3 is CASSSPGQRGETQYF. The CDR3 DNA reads TGTGCCAGTAGTTCCCCCGGACAGCGGGGGGAGACCCAGTACTTC.